These 23 T cell receptor beta chains were sequenced from one sample in a study of patients and donors after allogeneic stem cell transplantation (dated by TCRdb to the early 2020s). The library was produced with RT-PCR. The sequencer was a NextSeq 550. Through fastp at Q25 and MiXCR, TCRdb rebuilt clones from the public reads, retaining in-frame beta chains. Each CDR3 protein appears once, grouped with its most common genes and DNA. In all, the sample holds roughly 230,000 distinct CDR3 sequences, and 12% to 15% of those were seen once. The biggest ten clones account for 11% of the sample. Sequenced sample: blood, either unsorted or a sorted T cell fraction (not recorded which). The source of these receptors is a human donor who was either an allogeneic HSCT recipient or a stem cell or donor lymphocyte infusion donor (not recorded which). It is not recorded whose cells these are; they may come from a transplant donor.

This clonotype came up a few times. The chain joins TRBV5-4 to TRBJ2-1; 8 nucleotides agree with TRBD1. The ends lost 3 bases at V and 2 bases at J; junction bases unmatched: 13. This CDR3 has 18 residues. CDR1 and CDR2 from the germline V gene are SGHNT and YYREEE (reference sequence). CDR3 sequence: CASSWPGQGIRAYNEQFF. The CDR3 DNA sequence: TGTGCCAGCAGCTGGCCCGGACAGGGAATACGGGCCTACAATGAGCAGTTCTTC.

This clonotype has just a few counts. The chain combines TRBV29-1 with TRBJ1-3, with TRBD1 identical over 8 bases. The germline V gene has CDR1 SQVTM and CDR2 ANQGSEA. CDR3 length equals 14 residues. The J segment lost 3 bases and the V segment lost 3 bases, leaving 4 bases of the junction unmatched. CDR3 DNA sequence: TGCAGCGTTGATACAGGGGGTATTGGAAACACCATATATTTT. Its protein product is CSVDTGGIGNTIYF.

This clonotype was counted ten times or more. The chain uses TRBV4-1 and TRBJ2-7, with 11 bases fitting TRBD2. The CDR3 sequence is 16 residues long. V lost 1 base to trimming and J lost 3 bases; unmatched junction nucleotides: 5. Germline lookup yields CDR1 MGHRA and CDR2 YSYEKL. The CDR3: CASSQGLAGRDYEQYF. DNA for the CDR3: TGCGCCAGCAGCCAAGGACTAGCGGGGAGAGACTACGAGCAGTACTTC.

This clonotype has more than one count but fewer than ten. The chain recombines TRBV20-1 with TRBJ2-3, with 8 bases lining up with TRBD2. This CDR3 contains 17 residues. Germline V gene lookup returns CDR1 DFQATT and CDR2 SNEGSKA (reference sequence). Unmatched junction bases numbered 15, after V lost 3 bases and J lost 4 bases. The CDR3 loop is CSASPAGGSRVSDTQYF. The DNA for the CDR3 is TGCAGTGCTAGTCCGGCGGGGGGATCCCGAGTTTCAGATACGCAGTATTTT.

This clonotype came up a few times. The CDR3 is CASTEQGQGANVLTF. CDR3 nucleotide sequence: TGTGCCAGCACCGAACAGGGGCAGGGGGCCAACGTCCTGACTTTC. The V and J genes are TRBV2 and TRBJ2-6, with 7 positions matching TRBD1. V trimming: 7 bases; J trimming: 4 bases; junction bases outside the gene matches: 7. Germline loops: CDR1 SNHLY, CDR2 FYNNEI. The CDR3 covers 15 residues.

The rearrangement joins TRBV27 to TRBJ2-3, with 7 positions matching TRBD2. V shed 1 base and J 0 bases; nucleotides not matched to a gene: 4. There are 16 residues in the CDR3. Germline V gene lookup returns CDR1 MNHEY and CDR2 SMNVEV (reference sequence). The CDR3 region has the DNA TGTGCCAGCAGTTTATTTGGGGGGGTAAGCACAGATACGCAGTATTTT. Its translation is CASSLFGGVSTDTQYF.

The chain joins TRBV4-1 to TRBJ2-7; D is unresolved. The germline gives CDR1 MGHRA, CDR2 YSYEKL. The CDR3 sequence is 11 residues long. Trimming shortened V by 6 bases and J by 3 bases, and 6 bases separated the two germline ends. CDR3 nucleotides: TGCGCCAGCAGTGATTTCTACGAGCAGTACTTC. Its translation: CASSDFYEQYF.

The chain combines TRBV12-3 or TRBV12-4 with TRBJ1-4; D possibly corresponds to TRBD1 (5 bases). Deletions cut 1 base from V and 5 bases from J, with 8 bases between. There are 14 residues in the CDR3. This CDR3 is CASSLDGDNEKLFF. The CDR3 nucleotides are TGTGCCAGCAGTTTAGACGGGGACAATGAAAAACTGTTTTTT.

The DNA for the CDR3 is TGTGCCAGCAGCTTAATCCTAGGCACCGGGGAGCTGTTTTTT. Encoded protein: CASSLILGTGELFF. V is TRBV7-2 and J is TRBJ2-2; D is ambiguous. Trimming cost V 2 bases and J 4 bases, with 8 bases left between them. The CDR3 consists of 14 residues. Germline V gives CDR1 SGHTA, CDR2 FQGNSA.

This clonotype turned up a few times. The rearrangement links TRBV20-1 to TRBJ2-7, with TRBD2 identical over 14 bases. V gave up 7 bases and J gave up 10 bases; unmatched junction bases: 21. The length of the CDR3 is 17 residues. Per germline, CDR1 DFQATT and CDR2 SNEGSKA (reference sequence). The CDR3 protein is CSGEGDTPGTSGGVQYF. The CDR3 coding sequence is TGCAGTGGGGAAGGGGACACGCCCGGGACTAGCGGGGGAGTCCAGTACTTC.

This clonotype was observed a few times. V and J are TRBV3-1 and TRBJ2-7; possible D gene TRBD2, 5 bases. Germline-derived CDR1 and CDR2 are LGHDT and YNNKEL (reference sequence). This CDR3 spans 14 amino acids. Trimming removed 1 base at V and 3 bases at J, with 10 bases between. This CDR3 is CASSQGFRGYEQYF. The CDR3 nucleotides read TGTGCCAGCAGCCAAGGGTTTCGGGGCTACGAGCAGTACTTC.

This clonotype was observed a few times. The chain carries TRBV20-1 and TRBJ2-5, with 12 bases fitting TRBD2. Germline V gene lookup returns CDR1 DFQATT and CDR2 SNEGSKA (reference sequence). The CDR3 is 15 amino acids. The trim removed 3 bases at V and 4 bases at J, leaving 6 bases unmatched. CDR3 residues: CSASTLAGGRETQYF. CDR3 nucleotides: TGCAGTGCTAGTACACTAGCGGGGGGTCGAGAGACCCAGTACTTC.

The chain recombines TRBV6-1 with TRBJ2-5; 8 nucleotides align to TRBD1. Unmatched junction bases numbered 10, after V lost 5 bases and J lost 2 bases. The CDR3 sequence is 16 residues long. Germline CDR1 MNHNS, CDR2 SASEGT. The CDR3 region has the DNA TGTGCCAGCAGTCTTAACAGGGGGATAATACAAGAGACCCAGTACTTC. It codes for CASSLNRGIIQETQYF.

The chain carries TRBV7-3 and TRBJ2-2; no firm D call. The V end lost 1 base, the J end lost 5 bases, and 8 bases lay between the germline ends. Germline CDR1 reads SGHTA; CDR2 reads FQGTGA. The CDR3 is 14 residues long. The CDR3 reads CASSLISGTGELFF. As DNA, the CDR3 is TGTGCCAGCAGCTTAATCTCTGGAACCGGGGAGCTGTTTTTT.

This clonotype was detected ten times or more. The chain combines TRBV7-6 with TRBJ2-5; tentative D call: TRBD2 (6 bases). V lost 7 bases to trimming and J lost 4 bases, with 13 bases between them. Germline V gene data show CDR1 as SGHVS and CDR2 as FNYEAQ. The CDR3 spans 13 residues. CDR3 sequence (DNA): TGTGCCAGCACAGCCGTGGGGGGAGAGACCCAGTACTTC. It codes for CASTAVGGETQYF.

This clonotype was picked up a small number of times. The J gene is TRBJ1-1, the V gene TRBV6-5, with 11 bases that match TRBD1. The length of the CDR3 is 12 residues. Germline V gene lookup returns CDR1 MNHEY and CDR2 SVGAGI. V gave up 6 bases and J gave up 9 bases; unmatched junction bases: 3. The CDR3 DNA reads as TGTGCCAGCAGCCGGACAGGGGGCAAAGCTTTCTTT. Translating gives CASSRTGGKAFF.

The V call is TRBV4-2, the J call TRBJ1-6; no definite D call. The germline V and J ends were trimmed by 3 bases and 6 bases, with 12 bases remaining between them. The CDR3 extends over 15 amino acids. CDR1 is LGHNA, CDR2 YNFKEQ, per germline. In DNA, the CDR3 is TGTGCCAGCAGCCAGCCGACGGCAATTAATTCACCCCTCCACTTT. This translates into CASSQPTAINSPLHF.

V is TRBV18 and J is TRBJ2-7; 11 bases map to TRBD2. Trimming at V came to 0 bases and at J to 4 bases, leaving 2 bases not matched to a gene. The CDR3 length is 15 residues. CDR1 and CDR2 from the germline V gene are KGHSH and LQKENI. The CDR3: CASSPPLAGGYEQYF. In DNA, the CDR3 is TGTGCCAGCTCACCACCCCTAGCGGGAGGATACGAGCAGTACTTC.

The genes are TRBV5-4 and TRBJ2-1; 9 nucleotides line up with TRBD2. V trimming: 0 bases; J trimming: 1 base; junction bases outside the gene matches: 2. Germline lookup yields CDR1 SGHNT and CDR2 YYREEE (reference sequence). This CDR3 comprises 16 residues. CDR3 in DNA: TGTGCCAGCAGCTTGGGAAGCGGGAGGTCCTACAATGAGCAGTTCTTC. Its protein product is CASSLGSGRSYNEQFF.

This clonotype came up many times. V gene TRBV20-1 combines with J gene TRBJ1-1, with a tentative D call TRBD1 (6 bases). Per the germline V gene, CDR1 is DFQATT and CDR2 is SNEGSKA (reference sequence). Trimming shortened V by 5 bases and J by 1 base, and 17 bases separated the two germline ends. The CDR3 is 15 residues long. CDR3: CSAEGGATANTEAFF. The CDR3 coding sequence is TGCAGTGCTGAGGGGGGTGCGACAGCGAACACTGAAGCTTTCTTT.

V and J are TRBV12-5 and TRBJ2-5, with 10 bases fitting TRBD1. The CDR3 sequence is 13 residues long. The V gene's germline CDR1 is LGHNT and CDR2 FRNRAP. J gave up 5 bases and V 6 bases, and 3 bases lay outside the gene matches. The CDR3 region has the DNA TGTGCTAGTGGCCCGGGACAGGGGGAGACCCAGTACTTC. This gives the protein CASGPGQGETQYF.

There are a few counts of this clonotype. DNA of the CDR3: TGTGCCAGCAGTTACGCCGGTAGCTCTGGAAACACCATATATTTT. Translation gives CASSYAGSSGNTIYF. The rearrangement joins TRBV6-5 to TRBJ1-3; D remains unclear. There are 15 residues in the CDR3. Germline V gene lookup returns CDR1 MNHEY and CDR2 SVGAGI. Trimming removed 2 bases at V and 0 bases at J, with 8 bases between.

The rearrangement joins TRBV7-2 to TRBJ1-4; no clear D. V lost 5 bases and J 8 bases, leaving 12 bases between the germline ends. The CDR3 consists of 13 residues. Germline V CDR1 and CDR2: SGHTA, FQGNSA. CDR3 residues: CASSPRYGEKLFF. The CDR3 nucleotides are TGTGCCAGCAGCCCGCGGTACGGCGAAAAACTGTTTTTT.